This is a list of T cell receptor beta chains from one sample in a study of T cell changes during pregnancy in multiple sclerosis. TCRdb's copy holds only in-frame clones and misses some; the assay was immunoSEQ multiplex PCR. The sample has around 53,000 clones, around 92% seen once. The sequences come from CD4+ T cells from peripheral blood mononuclear cells, collected after pregnancy. The receptors were gathered from a female donor with multiple sclerosis, enrolled in a pregnancy study. The CDR3 runs from the conserved cysteine through the conserved F or W. The order of the fields is V gene, J gene, CDR3 protein.

TRBV6-5	TRBJ1-2	CASKPGGATYGYTF
TRBV5-4	TRBJ1-1	CASSFPGGTEAFF
TRBV18	TRBJ2-4	CASSAQVGKNIQYF
TRBV5-1	TRBJ1-1	CASISTGTPEAFF
TRBV18	TRBJ2-3	CASSRTSASSTDTQYF
TRBV19	TRBJ1-3	CASSIRGRVASGNTIYF
TRBV7-3	TRBJ2-1	CASSLGRGRNEQFF
TRBV4-3	TRBJ2-1	CASSYRRNEQFF
TRBV6-5	TRBJ2-3	CASSYQVRTDTQYF
TRBV7-6	TRBJ1-2	CASSLTAGQGSPNYGYTF
TRBV5-6	TRBJ2-7	CASSLEGGPSYEQYF
TRBV4-1	TRBJ2-1	CASSQDVGGRRTSSYEQFF
TRBV4-3	TRBJ1-1	CASSQAWGQGAEAFF
TRBV9	TRBJ2-2	CASKRPGNTGELFF
TRBV19	TRBJ1-4	CASNRRGWEKLFF
TRBV18	TRBJ1-2	CASSPIQGELYGYTF
TRBV7-9	TRBJ2-3	CASSQGVGDTQYF
TRBV4-3	TRBJ1-2	CASSQVLGTSGYTF
TRBV9	TRBJ1-2	CASSVYGGGDYGYTF
TRBV7-3	TRBJ1-2	CASSLTAGGYGYTF
TRBV5-4	TRBJ2-2	CASSLLLAGGLSTGELFF
TRBV5-1	TRBJ2-3	CASSLGGTSGGSDTQYF
TRBV19	TRBJ1-4	CASGRAATNEKLFF
TRBV7-3	TRBJ2-1	CASSSGTSSHEQFF
TRBV4-3	TRBJ2-3	CASSQALRDTQYF
TRBV4-3	TRBJ2-1	CASSQRDSGGGNEQFF
TRBV11-3	TRBJ2-5	CASSLGTGLFQTQYF
TRBV9	TRBJ1-3	CASSVRSTLSSGNTIYF
TRBV19	TRBJ1-1	CAQAQGRHTEAFF
TRBV27	TRBJ2-3	CASSTRLAGGDTQYF
TRBV5-4	TRBJ1-2	CASSPEAAHYGYTF
TRBV18	TRBJ2-3	CASSPPGAGTDTQYF
TRBV15	TRBJ2-7	CAASRDGGGQGYEQYF
TRBV2	TRBJ2-2	CASSESRSGTGELFF
TRBV6-5	TRBJ1-2	CASSYSRYQGNYGYTF
TRBV6-1	TRBJ2-7	CASSASAAYEQYF
TRBV4-2	TRBJ2-2	CASSHKGLGGGELFF
TRBV27	TRBJ1-2	CASSPGDRLTYGYTF
TRBV7-2	TRBJ2-7	CASSLFGRDEQYF
TRBV5-6	TRBJ1-2	CASSLFDRGPSYGYTF
TRBV5-4	TRBJ2-3	CASSLVLDTQYF
TRBV5-5	TRBJ2-5	CASGDSLYF
TRBV7-8	TRBJ2-5	CASSRRRTSGGKVETQYF
TRBV7-3	TRBJ2-3	CASRAGGGPETQYF
TRBV10-3	TRBJ2-3	CAISDGGRTDTQYF